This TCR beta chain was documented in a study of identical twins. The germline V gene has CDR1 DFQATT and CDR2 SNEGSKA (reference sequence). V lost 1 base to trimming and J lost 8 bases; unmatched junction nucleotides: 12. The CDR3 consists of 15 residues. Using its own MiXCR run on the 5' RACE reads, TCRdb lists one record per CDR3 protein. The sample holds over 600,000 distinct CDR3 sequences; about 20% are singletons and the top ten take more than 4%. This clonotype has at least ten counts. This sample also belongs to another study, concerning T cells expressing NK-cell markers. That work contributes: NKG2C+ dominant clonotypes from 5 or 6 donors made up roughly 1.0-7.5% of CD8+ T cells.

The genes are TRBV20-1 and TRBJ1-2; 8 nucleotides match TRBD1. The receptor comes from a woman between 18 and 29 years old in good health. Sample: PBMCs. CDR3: CSARVSDRAVGGYTF. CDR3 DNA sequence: TGCAGTGCTAGAGTCTCGGACAGGGCAGTAGGCGGCTACACCTTC.